This TCR beta chain derives from a study of tumor-infiltrating lymphocytes in oesophageal squamous cell carcinoma. TCRdb redid the calling of the PCR reads with MiXCR, one entry per CDR3 protein. The repertoire includes about 21,000 distinct CDR3 sequences, roughly two fifths of them detected once, and roughly two fifths sits in the top ten. The CDR3 is 17 amino acids. Germline loops: CDR1 SGHAT, CDR2 FQNNGV. The J segment lost 5 bases and the V segment lost 4 bases, leaving 13 bases of the junction unmatched. At least ten counts were recorded for this clonotype. The sample consisted of esophageal tumor tissue. V is TRBV11-2 and J is TRBJ2-7; the match to TRBD1 covers 11 bases. The TCR was taken from a male donor with esophageal squamous cell carcinoma. The CDR3 DNA reads TGTGCCAGCAGCTGGTTTCCTCCGGGACAGGGGGTCCACGAGCAGTACTTC. The encoded protein is CASSWFPPGQGVHEQYF.